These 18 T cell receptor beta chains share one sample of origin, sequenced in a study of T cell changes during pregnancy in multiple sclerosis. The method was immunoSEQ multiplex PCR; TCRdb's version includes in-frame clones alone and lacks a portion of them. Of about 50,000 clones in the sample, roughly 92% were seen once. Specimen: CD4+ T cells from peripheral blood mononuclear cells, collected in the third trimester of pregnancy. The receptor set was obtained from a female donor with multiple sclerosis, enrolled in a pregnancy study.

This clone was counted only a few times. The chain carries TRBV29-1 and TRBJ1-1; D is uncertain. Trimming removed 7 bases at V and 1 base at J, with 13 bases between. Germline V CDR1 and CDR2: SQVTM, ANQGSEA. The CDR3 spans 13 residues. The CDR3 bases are TGCAGCGCCCCTGAGGGTGGGAACACTGAAGCTTTCTTT. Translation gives CSAPEGGNTEAFF.

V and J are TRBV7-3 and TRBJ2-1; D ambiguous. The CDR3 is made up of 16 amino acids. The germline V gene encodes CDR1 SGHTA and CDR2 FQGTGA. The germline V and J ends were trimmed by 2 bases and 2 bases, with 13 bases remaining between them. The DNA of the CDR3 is TGTGCCAGCAGCTTATTCGGCGGTTCCACCTACAATGAGCAGTTCTTC. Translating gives CASSLFGGSTYNEQFF.

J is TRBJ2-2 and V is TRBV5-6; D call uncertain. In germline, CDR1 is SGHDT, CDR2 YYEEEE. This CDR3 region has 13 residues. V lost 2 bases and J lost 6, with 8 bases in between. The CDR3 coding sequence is TGTGCCAGCAGCTTAACGGGTCCCGGGGAGCTGTTTTTT. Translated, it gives CASSLTGPGELFF.

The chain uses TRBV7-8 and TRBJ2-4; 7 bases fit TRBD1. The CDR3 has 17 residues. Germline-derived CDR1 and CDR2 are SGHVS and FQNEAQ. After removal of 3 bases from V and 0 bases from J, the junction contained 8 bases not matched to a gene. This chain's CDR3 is CASSFISGQLAKNIQYF. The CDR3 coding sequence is TGTGCCAGCAGCTTCATTTCGGGACAGTTAGCCAAAAACATTCAGTACTTC.

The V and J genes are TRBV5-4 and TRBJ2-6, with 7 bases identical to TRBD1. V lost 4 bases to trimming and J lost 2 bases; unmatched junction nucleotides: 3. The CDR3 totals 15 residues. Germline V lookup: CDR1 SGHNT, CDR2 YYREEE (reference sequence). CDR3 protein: CASSPDRAGANVLTF. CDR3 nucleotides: TGTGCCAGCAGCCCCGACAGGGCTGGGGCCAACGTCCTGACTTTC.

The CDR3 reads CASSAGGYEQYF. In nucleotides, the CDR3 is TGTGCCAGCAGCGCCGGGGGGTACGAGCAGTACTTC. The gene calls are TRBV9 and TRBJ2-7; 7 bases are shared with TRBD2. This CDR3 has 12 amino acids. V lost 3 bases, J lost 4 bases, and 1 base stayed unmatched. The germline gives CDR1 SGDLS, CDR2 YYNGEE.

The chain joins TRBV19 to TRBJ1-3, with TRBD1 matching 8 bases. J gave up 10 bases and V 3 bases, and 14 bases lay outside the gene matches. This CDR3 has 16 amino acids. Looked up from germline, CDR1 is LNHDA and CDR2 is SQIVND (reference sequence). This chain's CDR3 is CASSMLGTGNFGTIYF. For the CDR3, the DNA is TGTGCCAGTAGTATGTTGGGGACAGGTAACTTCGGGACCATATATTTT.

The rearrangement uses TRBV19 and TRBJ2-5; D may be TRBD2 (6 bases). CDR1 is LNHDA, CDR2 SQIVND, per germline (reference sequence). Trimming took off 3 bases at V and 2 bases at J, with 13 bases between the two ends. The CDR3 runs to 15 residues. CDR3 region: CASSIARGVQETQYF. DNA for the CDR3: TGTGCCAGTAGTATTGCGCGGGGTGTACAAGAGACCCAGTACTTC.

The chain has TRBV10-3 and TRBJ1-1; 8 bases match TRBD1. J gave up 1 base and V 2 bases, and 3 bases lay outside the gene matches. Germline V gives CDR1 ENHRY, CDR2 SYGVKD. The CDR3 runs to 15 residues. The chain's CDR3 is CAISETDRGNTEAFF. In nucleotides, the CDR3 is TGTGCCATCAGTGAGACAGACAGGGGGAACACTGAAGCTTTCTTT.

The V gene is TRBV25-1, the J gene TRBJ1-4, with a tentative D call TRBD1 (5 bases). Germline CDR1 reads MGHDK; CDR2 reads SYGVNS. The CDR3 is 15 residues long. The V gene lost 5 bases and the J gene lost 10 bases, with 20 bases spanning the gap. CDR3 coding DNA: TGTGCCAGCAGTCCGATAGTGGGGGGGGTTGGAAAACTGTTTTTT. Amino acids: CASSPIVGGVGKLFF.

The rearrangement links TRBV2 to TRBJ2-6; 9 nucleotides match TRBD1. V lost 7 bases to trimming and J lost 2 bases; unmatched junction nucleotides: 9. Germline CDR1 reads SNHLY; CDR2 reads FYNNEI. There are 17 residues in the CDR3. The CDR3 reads CASKPGQGVAGANVLTF. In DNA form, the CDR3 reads TGTGCCAGCAAACCGGGACAGGGAGTGGCTGGGGCCAACGTCCTGACTTTC.

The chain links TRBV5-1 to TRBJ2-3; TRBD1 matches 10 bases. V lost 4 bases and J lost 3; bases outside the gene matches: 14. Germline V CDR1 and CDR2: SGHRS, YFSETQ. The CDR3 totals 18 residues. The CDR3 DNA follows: TGCGCCAGCAGCCCTCCCTCCGGGACAGGGGCCGGGACAGATACGCAGTATTTT. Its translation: CASSPPSGTGAGTDTQYF.

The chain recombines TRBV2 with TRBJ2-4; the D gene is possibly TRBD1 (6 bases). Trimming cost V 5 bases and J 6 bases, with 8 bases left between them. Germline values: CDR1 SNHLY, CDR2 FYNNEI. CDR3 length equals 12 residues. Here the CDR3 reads CASSQTGNIQYF. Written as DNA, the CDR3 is TGTGCCAGCAGTCAGACAGGAAACATTCAGTACTTC.

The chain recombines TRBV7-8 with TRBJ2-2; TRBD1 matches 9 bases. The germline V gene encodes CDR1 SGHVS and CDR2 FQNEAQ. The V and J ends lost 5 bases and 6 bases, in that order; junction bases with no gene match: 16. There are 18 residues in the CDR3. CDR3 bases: TGTGCCAGCAGCCGCCTCTACCGCACAGGGGGCAACCCCGGGGAGCTGTTTTTT. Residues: CASSRLYRTGGNPGELFF.

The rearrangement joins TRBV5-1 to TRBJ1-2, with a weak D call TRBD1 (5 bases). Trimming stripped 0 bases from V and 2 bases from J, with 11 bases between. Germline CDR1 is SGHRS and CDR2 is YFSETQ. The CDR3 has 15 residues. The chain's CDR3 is CASSLGWGENYGYTF. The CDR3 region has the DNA TGCGCCAGCAGCTTGGGGTGGGGGGAAAACTATGGCTACACCTTC.

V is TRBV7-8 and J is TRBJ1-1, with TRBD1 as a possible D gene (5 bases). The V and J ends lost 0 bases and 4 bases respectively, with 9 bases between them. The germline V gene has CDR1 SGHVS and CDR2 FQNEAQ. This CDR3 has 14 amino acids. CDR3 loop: CASSLARGTTEAFF. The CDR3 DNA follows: TGTGCCAGCAGCTTAGCCCGGGGGACCACTGAAGCTTTCTTT.

The CDR3, as DNA: TGTGCCAGCAGCCCACAGGGGGCCGGGGGAAACACCATATATTTT. It encodes CASSPQGAGGNTIYF. The chain combines TRBV7-9 with TRBJ1-3; 9 nucleotides match TRBD1. The J segment lost 4 bases and the V segment lost 5 bases, leaving 6 bases of the junction unmatched. The CDR3 extends over 15 amino acids. From germline, CDR1 is SEHNR and CDR2 FQNEAQ (reference sequence). Complete variable domain (other parts from reference TRBV7-9 and TRBJ1-3): DTGVSQNPRHKITKRGQNVTFRCDPISEHNRLYWYRQTLGQGPEFLTYFQNEAQLEKSRLLSDRFSAERPKGSFSTLEIQRTEQGDSAMYLCASSPQGAGGNTIYFGEGSWLTVV.

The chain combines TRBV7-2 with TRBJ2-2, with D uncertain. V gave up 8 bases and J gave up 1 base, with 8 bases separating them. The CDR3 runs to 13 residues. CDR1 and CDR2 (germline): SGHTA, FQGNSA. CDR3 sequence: CASLRGNTGELFF. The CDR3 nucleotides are TGTGCCAGCCTACGAGGGAACACCGGGGAGCTGTTTTTT.